The 23 T cell receptor beta chains below come from one sample, sequenced in a study of CD8 T cells in Susac syndrome. Random hexamers were used to reverse transcribe the RNA input (about 0.5 to 1 ug). TCRdb re-derived calls from the immunoSEQ multiplex PCR reads in MiXCR, one entry per CDR3 protein. The sample carries 100,000 to 150,000 distinct CDR3 sequences, over 90% recorded once. The sample was CD4+ T cells from PBMCs. These receptors all come from a human donor in good health.

The chain recombines TRBV24-1 with TRBJ2-1, with 8 bases that match TRBD2. This CDR3 comprises 16 residues. J lost 9 bases, V lost 5 bases, and 14 bases had no gene match. Looked up from germline, CDR1 is KGHDR and CDR2 is SFDVKD. The CDR3 DNA reads TGTGCCACCAGTGCTCCAGCGGGAGAGGGGATGGGTGAGCAGTTCTTC. Amino acid sequence: CATSAPAGEGMGEQFF.

The genes are TRBV5-5 and TRBJ2-2; D unresolved. The CDR3 contains 13 residues. Germline assignment: CDR1 SGHKS and CDR2 YYEKEE (reference sequence). V was cut by 2 bases and J by 4 bases, with 6 bases left in between. CDR3 sequence (DNA): TGTGCCAGCAGCTTCATGCCCACCGGGGAGCTGTTTTTT. Translated: CASSFMPTGELFF.

The V and J genes are TRBV10-3 and TRBJ2-7, with D possibly matching TRBD2 (5 bases). Deletions cut 4 bases from V and 7 bases from J, with 11 bases between. This CDR3 has 12 amino acids. Germline V gene data show CDR1 as ENHRY and CDR2 as SYGVKD. For the CDR3, the DNA is TGTGCCATCAGTGGTGGATCGGGGGAGCAGTACTTC. Translating gives CAISGGSGEQYF.

The chain links TRBV6-1 to TRBJ2-2; 7 positions match TRBD2. This CDR3 has 14 amino acids. The germline gives CDR1 MNHNS, CDR2 SASEGT. Germline trimming cut 5 bases from V and 7 bases from J; bases unmatched to any gene: 7. Here the CDR3 DNA reads TGTGCCAGCAGTCAGACTAGCCGGGGCGGGGAGCTGTTTTTT. It specifies CASSQTSRGGELFF.

This chain joins TRBV10-3 and TRBJ2-1, with D unresolved. V was shortened by 4 bases and J by 8 bases, with 12 bases between the two germline ends. The CDR3 loop spans 13 amino acids. Germline-derived CDR1 and CDR2 are ENHRY and SYGVKD. The CDR3 region has the DNA TGTGCCATCAGTGCGATAGCTGTTGATGAGCAGTTCTTC. It specifies CAISAIAVDEQFF.

This sequence joins TRBV4-1 and TRBJ2-7, with 7 bases fitting TRBD2. There are 17 residues in the CDR3. Germline loops: CDR1 MGHRA, CDR2 YSYEKL. Unmatched junction bases numbered 19, after V lost 4 bases and J lost 7 bases. CDR3 sequence: CASSRGGGVAPMKEQYF. The CDR3 DNA reads TGCGCCAGCAGCCGGGGGGGAGGAGTCGCCCCTATGAAGGAGCAGTACTTC.

In its sample, this clonotype was seen once. CDR3 coding DNA: TGTGCCAGCAGTTTATACAGCTCTGGAAACACCATATATTTT. This gives the protein CASSLYSSGNTIYF. The chain employs TRBV6-6 and TRBJ1-3; no reliable D call. Trimming removed 4 bases from V and 0 bases from J, with 7 bases in between. CDR1 is MNHNY and CDR2 is SVGAGI in the germline V gene (reference sequence). There are 14 residues in the CDR3.

This clonotype was recorded only once. This chain connects TRBV27 to TRBJ2-2, with TRBD1 matching over 8 bases. The germline V gene has CDR1 MNHEY and CDR2 SMNVEV (reference sequence). V was clipped by 6 bases and J by 2 bases; unmatched bases: 5. The CDR3 is 15 amino acids. Here the CDR3 reads CASREGQVNTGELFF. Written as DNA, the CDR3 is TGTGCCAGCAGGGAGGGACAGGTCAACACCGGGGAGCTGTTTTTT.

V gene TRBV10-3 combines with J gene TRBJ2-5; 8 bases line up with TRBD2. CDR1 is ENHRY, CDR2 SYGVKD, per germline. The CDR3 has 14 residues. J lost 2 bases, V lost 6 bases, and 5 bases had no gene match. This chain's CDR3 is CAISQREQQETQYF. The CDR3 bases are TGTGCCATCAGCCAGCGGGAGCAACAAGAGACCCAGTACTTC.

This chain joins TRBV6-5 and TRBJ1-5; D is undetermined. V dropped 0 bases and J dropped 3 bases, with 15 bases sitting between them. The CDR3 is 17 residues long. Germline V gene sequence: CDR1 MNHEY, CDR2 SVGAGI. The CDR3, as DNA: TGTGCCAGCAGTTACTCTGGGAGTTTGGGGTCCAATCAGCCCCAGCATTTT. Translated, it gives CASSYSGSLGSNQPQHF.

The chain couples TRBV30 to TRBJ1-3; unclear D gene. The germline gives CDR1 GTSNPN, CDR2 SVGIG (reference sequence). This CDR3 comprises 14 residues. Trimming pared 0 bases from V and 0 bases from J, leaving 6 bases between. The CDR3 sequence is CAWSVGVSGNTIYF. The DNA for the CDR3 is TGTGCCTGGAGTGTAGGAGTCTCTGGAAACACCATATATTTT.

The chain links TRBV28 to TRBJ2-3, with 8 positions matching TRBD2. The CDR3 sequence is 16 residues long. Germline lookup yields CDR1 MDHEN and CDR2 SYDVKM. After removal of 6 bases from V and 6 bases from J, the junction contained 14 bases not matched to a gene. The CDR3 region has the DNA TGTGCCAGCAGCTCCGCGGGGGGAAGGGCGGCTGATACGCAGTATTTT. Its translation: CASSSAGGRAADTQYF.

The chain uses TRBV19 and TRBJ1-5, with D possibly TRBD1 on 5 matching bases. V was clipped by 4 bases and J by 9 bases, with 10 bases between them. The CDR3 totals 12 residues. Germline assignment: CDR1 LNHDA and CDR2 SQIVND (reference sequence). CDR3 in DNA: TGTGCCAGTAGTACCACGGGGGGGCCCCAGCATTTT. This encodes CASSTTGGPQHF.

V usage is TRBV4-1 and J usage is TRBJ2-5; either TRBD1 or TRBD2 may fit D (5 bases each). V lost 1 base, J lost 5 bases, and 14 bases lay in between. Germline CDR1 is MGHRA and CDR2 is YSYEKL. The CDR3 runs to 15 residues. The CDR3 sequence is CASSQAGTGVETQYF. The CDR3 DNA sequence: TGCGCCAGCAGCCAAGCAGGGACCGGGGTTGAGACCCAGTACTTC.

The chain combines TRBV27 with TRBJ2-5, with 9 bases fitting TRBD2. With V trimmed by 4 bases and J by 7 bases, 4 bases remained unmatched. The CDR3 has 13 residues. The V gene's germline CDR1 is MNHEY and CDR2 SMNVEV (reference sequence). CDR3 residues: CASSSGLAGTQYF. CDR3 nucleotides: TGTGCCAGCAGTTCGGGACTAGCTGGGACCCAGTACTTC.

The rearrangement links TRBV10-3 to TRBJ2-1; D perhaps matches TRBD2 (6 bases). Germline V gene sequence: CDR1 ENHRY, CDR2 SYGVKD. CDR3 length: 14 residues. V was clipped by 3 bases and J by 6 bases, with 12 bases between them. CDR3 sequence: CAISDGGGSNEQFF. The CDR3 DNA sequence: TGTGCCATCAGTGATGGAGGAGGGAGCAATGAGCAGTTCTTC.

CDR3: CASSLPTGPSYEQYF. CDR3 coding DNA: TGTGCCAGCAGCCTACCAACGGGACCGTCCTACGAGCAGTACTTC. The chain is built from TRBV28 and TRBJ2-7; D is tentatively TRBD1 or TRBD2 (5 bases each). The CDR3 is 15 amino acids. V was clipped by 6 bases and J by 1 base, with 16 bases between them. Germline loops: CDR1 MDHEN, CDR2 SYDVKM.

The rearrangement joins TRBV7-2 to TRBJ1-5, with D unclear. Germline CDR1 is SGHTA and CDR2 is FQGNSA. Deletions cut 5 bases from V and 2 bases from J, with 10 bases between. The CDR3 extends over 14 amino acids. The CDR3 coding sequence is TGTGCCAGCAGCCCCGGAGGTGGCAATCAGCCCCAGCATTTT. The encoded protein is CASSPGGGNQPQHF.

The rearrangement uses TRBV7-9 and TRBJ2-7, with TRBD1 matching 9 bases. V was pared by 1 base and J by 5 bases, with 6 bases of the junction left unmatched. The CDR3 loop spans 15 amino acids. CDR1 and CDR2 from the germline V gene are SEHNR and FQNEAQ (reference sequence). The CDR3 loop is CASSLVSGQGHEQYF. The DNA for the CDR3 is TGTGCCAGCAGCTTAGTTTCGGGACAGGGCCACGAGCAGTACTTC.

V and J are TRBV29-1 and TRBJ2-5; perhaps TRBD2 as D (7 bases). The V and J ends lost 7 bases and 4 bases respectively, with 13 bases between them. Per germline, CDR1 SQVTM and CDR2 ANQGSEA. The CDR3 has 12 amino acids. DNA of the CDR3: TGCAGCGGCGGGGCGGGGGCAGAGACCCAGTACTTC. Translating gives CSGGAGAETQYF.

The chain employs TRBV7-8 and TRBJ2-7; tentative D call: TRBD2 (6 bases). Germline assignment: CDR1 SGHVS and CDR2 FQNEAQ. V lost 1 base and J lost 2, with 12 bases in between. The CDR3 contains 15 residues. CDR3 bases: TGTGCCAGCAGCTTAGTGGGGGACTTTACCTACGAGCAGTACTTC. Translated: CASSLVGDFTYEQYF.

The V call is TRBV19, the J call TRBJ2-1, with D unclear. In germline, CDR1 is LNHDA, CDR2 SQIVND (reference sequence). Trimming shortened V by 4 bases and J by 6 bases, and 4 bases separated the two germline ends. The CDR3 length is 11 residues. The CDR3 DNA reads as TGTGCCAGTAGTACGGGCAATGAGCAGTTCTTC. Its translation: CASSTGNEQFF.

The chain recombines TRBV3-1 with TRBJ2-7, with 11 bases lining up with TRBD2. The CDR3 covers 13 residues. The V gene's germline CDR1 is LGHDT and CDR2 YNNKEL (reference sequence). With 4 bases clipped from V and 4 bases from J, the junction kept 0 bases outside the gene matches. The DNA for the CDR3 is TGTGCCAGCAGCCGGACTAGCGGGTACGAGCAGTACTTC. It codes for CASSRTSGYEQYF.